This T cell receptor (beta chain) is from a study of chronic HIV infection and antiretroviral therapy. The V and J ends lost 6 bases and 4 bases respectively, with 12 bases between them. This CDR3 is 13 amino acids long. The germline gives CDR1 MGHDK, CDR2 SYGVNS. One entry per CDR3 protein, called by TCRdb with MiXCR from the 5' RACE reads. The table has tens of thousands of distinct CDR3 sequences, about 9.6% seen once. This sequence was found in an adult who had HIV and had not received antiretroviral therapy, or was an uninfected healthy control (not recorded which). This chain connects TRBV25-1 to TRBJ1-1; D remains ambiguous. The sample taken for sequencing was peripheral blood. The CDR3 DNA is TGTGCCAGCAGCCTGGAGGGAGCCACTGAAGCTTTCTTT. Protein sequence: CASSLEGATEAFF.